This T cell receptor beta chain appears in the sequencing data of a study of blood T cell repertoires in COVID-19. Sequencing used immunoSEQ multiplex PCR; TCRdb keeps in-frame clones, though not all of them. The sample carries 130,000 to 150,000 clones, over 75% recorded once. Looked up from germline, CDR1 is KGHSH and CDR2 is LQKENI. Unmatched junction bases numbered 5, after V lost 3 bases and J lost 6 bases. The CDR3 has 13 amino acids. This chain joins TRBV18 and TRBJ2-7; 7 positions match TRBD1. The receptor was derived from a woman in her 30s with acute COVID-19. Sequenced input: PBMCs or T cells enriched from blood (not recorded which). The CDR3 protein is CASSPGQLLEQYF. CDR3 nucleotides: TGTGCCAGCTCACCGGGACAGCTGCTCGAGCAGTACTTC.